Listed below are T cell receptor beta chains from one sample, sequenced in a study of metastatic and nonmetastatic thyroid tumors. TCRdb re-called the PCR reads via MiXCR. The table has 20,000 to 30,000 clones, roughly 21% seen once. The sequencing input was blood. All receptors derive from a male donor with papillary thyroid cancer or a benign thyroid nodule (not recorded which). Some clones in this sample may be carry-over from other donors' samples. CDR3s include the opening cysteine and the closing phenylalanine or tryptophan. The D gene is left open where the match is weak. Rows may omit the clone size; those that give it use once, few, many or a size class.

j_gene: TRBJ1-1
d_gene: NA
abundance: NA
v_gene: TRBV27
len: 13
CDR3aa: CASSVSGATEAFF
CDR3nt: TGTGCCAGCAGTGTCTCAGGGGCCACTGAAGCTTTCTTT

j_gene: TRBJ1-2
d_gene: NA
abundance: NA
v_gene: TRBV5-6
len: 12
CDR3aa: CASSHREEGYTF
CDR3nt: TGTGCCAGCAGTCACAGGGAAGAAGGCTACACCTTC

j_gene: TRBJ1-2
d_gene: NA
abundance: few
v_gene: TRBV12-3/TRBV12-4
len: 14
CDR3aa: CASSLEAEFYGYTF
CDR3nt: TGTGCCAGCAGTTTGGAGGCAGAATTCTATGGCTACACCTTC

j_gene: TRBJ2-7
d_gene: TRBD2
abundance: many
v_gene: TRBV6-2/TRBV6-3
len: 15
CDR3aa: CASSQGGSQPYEQYF
CDR3nt: TGTGCCAGCAGTCAGGGCGGGAGCCAGCCCTACGAGCAGTACTTC

j_gene: TRBJ2-7
d_gene: NA
abundance: NA
v_gene: TRBV20-1
len: 15
CDR3aa: CSARVPTRAVHEQYF
CDR3nt: TGCAGTGCTAGAGTCCCTACTAGGGCGGTCCACGAGCAGTACTTC

j_gene: TRBJ1-2
d_gene: TRBD1
abundance: many
v_gene: TRBV3-1
len: 15
CDR3aa: CASSSPGQGASGYTF
CDR3nt: TGTGCCAGCAGCTCTCCGGGACAGGGGGCGTCTGGCTACACCTTC

j_gene: TRBJ2-3
d_gene: TRBD2
abundance: NA
v_gene: TRBV4-3
len: 17
CDR3aa: CASSQCRLAGVGDTQYF
CDR3nt: TGCGCCAGCAGCCAGTGTAGACTAGCGGGAGTTGGGGATACGCAGTATTTT

j_gene: TRBJ1-2
d_gene: TRBD1
abundance: medium-sized
v_gene: TRBV19
len: 15
CDR3aa: CASSMTGQGGFGYTF
CDR3nt: TGTGCCAGTAGTATGACGGGACAGGGCGGTTTCGGCTACACCTTC

j_gene: TRBJ2-7
d_gene: TRBD2
abundance: many
v_gene: TRBV3-1
len: 16
CDR3aa: CASSQPGTSGNHEQYF
CDR3nt: TGTGCCAGCAGCCAACCAGGGACTAGCGGGAACCACGAGCAGTACTTC

j_gene: TRBJ2-7
d_gene: NA
abundance: many
v_gene: TRBV7-8
len: 19
CDR3aa: CASLTPRSLREGAIYEQYF
CDR3nt: TGTGCCAGCCTCACCCCCCGGAGCCTCAGGGAGGGGGCGATCTACGAGCAGTACTTC

j_gene: TRBJ2-7
d_gene: NA
abundance: NA
v_gene: TRBV18
len: 12
CDR3aa: CASSKSGYEQYF
CDR3nt: TGTGCCAGCTCCAAGTCCGGCTACGAGCAGTACTTC

j_gene: TRBJ2-1
d_gene: TRBD2
abundance: many
v_gene: TRBV5-1
len: 15
CDR3aa: CASSPGLVSYNEQFF
CDR3nt: TGCGCCAGCTCACCGGGACTAGTCTCCTACAATGAGCAGTTCTTC

j_gene: TRBJ2-2
d_gene: TRBD1
abundance: NA
v_gene: TRBV19
len: 13
CDR3aa: CASDRGYTGELFF
CDR3nt: TGTGCCAGTGACAGGGGGTACACCGGGGAGCTGTTTTTT

j_gene: TRBJ1-2
d_gene: NA
abundance: NA
v_gene: TRBV28
len: 15
CDR3aa: CASRRERGRDYGYTF
CDR3nt: TGTGCCAGCAGACGCGAGCGGGGGCGCGACTATGGCTACACCTTC

j_gene: TRBJ2-2
d_gene: NA
abundance: NA
v_gene: TRBV4-2
len: 14
CDR3aa: CASSQVSGTGELFF
CDR3nt: TGTGCCAGCAGCCAAGTTTCTGGGACAGGGGAGCTGTTTTTT

j_gene: TRBJ1-1
d_gene: NA
abundance: once
v_gene: TRBV20-1
len: 14
CDR3aa: CSARVGGFNTEAFF
CDR3nt: TGCAGTGCTAGGGTGGGGGGATTTAACACTGAAGCTTTCTTT

j_gene: TRBJ2-7
d_gene: NA
abundance: NA
v_gene: TRBV20-1
len: 14
CDR3aa: CSARLPTSSYEQYF
CDR3nt: TGCAGTGCTAGACTGCCCACCTCGTCCTACGAGCAGTACTTC

j_gene: TRBJ2-5
d_gene: NA
abundance: NA
v_gene: TRBV6-1
len: 17
CDR3aa: CACSEVGIGRSQETRYF
CDR3nt: TGTGCCTGCAGTGAAGTTGGCATCGGGAGAAGCCAAGAGACCCGGTACTTC